Sequencing of this TCR beta chain was carried out in a study of T cells in Graves' hyperthyroidism and ophthalmopathy. Findings of the study overall: Most clonotypes that expanded in the thyroid above 0.001 also showed up in blood. In the analysis, a 13 V-J model separated ophthalmopathy from stable hyperthyroidism.

The PBMCs were sourced from fresh peripheral blood (about 10 ml). RNA transcripts provided the source from which TCR beta CDR3 regions were amplified. HTBI primers were the set used in a first-round RT-PCR of the TCR CDR3. One entry per CDR3 protein, called by TCRdb with MiXCR from the multiplex PCR reads. Here the sample spans about 700,000 distinct CDR3 sequences, around 13% being singletons. The CDR3 is 14 amino acids. The germline gives CDR1 DFQATT, CDR2 SNEGSKA (reference sequence). With regard to this clonotype: The antigen is undetermined. A much larger clone is a single base away; this may be a read error.

Sample: blood. This sequence joins TRBV20-1 and TRBJ1-2; D not resolved. This TCR was recovered from a woman under 30 with Graves' hyperthyroidism. The CDR3 sequence is CGASLPIAAYGYTF. In nucleotides, the CDR3 is TGCGGTGCTAGCCTCCCGATCGCCGCATATGGCTACACCTTC.